This TCR beta chain is drawn from a study of vaccination and CD4 T cells after COVID-19. Study-level information: The interval from dose two to post-vaccine sampling had a median of roughly 72 days, and it ranged from 14 to 241.

As for this clonotype: Its antigen is undetermined.

Germline V gene lookup returns CDR1 MRHNA and CDR2 SNTAGT. V was clipped by 6 bases and J by 5 bases; unmatched bases: 6. This CDR3 has 13 residues. Researchers used the Oncomine TCR Beta short-read assay to sequence DNA from cultured CD4+ T cells. Each CDR3 protein gets one entry after TCRdb re-called the PCR reads with MiXCR. Seen here are approximately 12,000 distinct CDR3 sequences, 55% to 70% observed once, and the top ten hold under 8.5%. Noted treatment: approximately nine-day PBMC culture with coronavirus spike peptide pools or control peptides (ViraFEST assay). Cells received half-medium changes with fresh IL-2 medium on days 3 and 7.

The rearrangement uses TRBV6-4 and TRBJ2-5; 7 bases are a match to TRBD1. This material consisted of CD4+ T cells from blood, cultured in vitro, taken before SARS-CoV-2 vaccination. The TCR comes from a human donor who had recovered from COVID-19. The CDR3 DNA reads as TGTGCCAGCAGCTCCCAACAGGGGGAGACCCAGTACTTC. Its protein is CASSSQQGETQYF.